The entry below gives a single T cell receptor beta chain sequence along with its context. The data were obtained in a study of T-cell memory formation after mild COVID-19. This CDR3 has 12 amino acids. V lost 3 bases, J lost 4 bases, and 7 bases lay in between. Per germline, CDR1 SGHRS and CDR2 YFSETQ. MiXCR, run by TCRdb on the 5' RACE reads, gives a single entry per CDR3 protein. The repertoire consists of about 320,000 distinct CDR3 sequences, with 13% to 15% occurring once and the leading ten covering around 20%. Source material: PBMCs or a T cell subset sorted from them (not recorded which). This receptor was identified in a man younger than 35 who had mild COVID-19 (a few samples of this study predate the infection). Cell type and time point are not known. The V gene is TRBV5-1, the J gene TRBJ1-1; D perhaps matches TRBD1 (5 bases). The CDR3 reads CASSWDGTEAFF. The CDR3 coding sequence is TGCGCCAGCAGCTGGGACGGCACTGAAGCTTTCTTT. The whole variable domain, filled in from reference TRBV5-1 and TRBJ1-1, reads KAGVTQTPRYLIKTRGQQVTLSCSPISGHRSVSWYQQTPGQGLQFLFEYFSETQRNKGNFPGRFSGRQFSNSRSEMNVSTLELGDSALYLCASSWDGTEAFFGQGTRLTVV.